Reported below is one TCR beta chain. The data derive from a study of control samples from healthy donors and cancer patients. Trimming cost V 1 base and J 3 bases, with 3 bases left between them. CDR3 size: 12 residues. Germline V CDR1 and CDR2: MGHDK, SYGVNS. Assay: immunoSEQ multiplex PCR; the TCRdb copy retains only in-frame clones and omits some. The profile covers 120,000 or so clones, with approximately 87% appearing a single time and 12% taken by the ten largest. The gene calls are TRBV25-1 and TRBJ1-1; D gene unclear. This sequence was found in a man in his thirties or forties in good health. The specimen was blood. Written as DNA, the CDR3 is TGTGCCAGCAGTGAATTTGACACTGAAGCTTTCTTT. It translates to CASSEFDTEAFF.